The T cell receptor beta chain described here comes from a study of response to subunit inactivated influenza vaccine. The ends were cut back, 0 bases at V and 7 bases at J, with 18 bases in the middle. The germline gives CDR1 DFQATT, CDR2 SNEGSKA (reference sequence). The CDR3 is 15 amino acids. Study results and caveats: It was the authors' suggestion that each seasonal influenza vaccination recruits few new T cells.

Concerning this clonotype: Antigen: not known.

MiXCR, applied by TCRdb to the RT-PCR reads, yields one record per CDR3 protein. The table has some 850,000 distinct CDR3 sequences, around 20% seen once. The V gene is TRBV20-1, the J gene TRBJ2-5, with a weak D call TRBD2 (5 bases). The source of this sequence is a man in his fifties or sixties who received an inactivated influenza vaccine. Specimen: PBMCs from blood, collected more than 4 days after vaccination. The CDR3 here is CSARDPQATAGTQYF. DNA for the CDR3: TGCAGTGCTAGAGATCCCCAGGCCACCGCGGGGACCCAGTACTTC.